This T cell receptor beta chain was retrieved from a study of T cell clonality in common variable immunodeficiency (dated by TCRdb to between 2014 and 2016). Findings and caveats that apply to the study as a whole: Fewer deletions and N-nucleotide insertions were reportedly observed in CVID TCRbeta sequences, and highly modified clones with 13 or more V deletions were reportedly absent from CVID TCRbeta sequences. According to the authors, finding the cause of the higher clonality in CVID would require sequencing the repertoires of T cell subpopulations. Although equal DNA input was used, an average of about 81,820 unique sequences per sample was obtained for controls, compared with some 30,000 for CVID samples. Patient heterogeneity within the CVID cohort put limits on correlating repertoire features with clinical complications. Fewer TCRbeta clones were shared among CVID subjects than among healthy controls (p < 0.0001). TCRbeta clonality was higher in CVID subjects than in healthy controls (t-test p = 0.018), and the increase was most characteristic of about a third of subjects.

To note about this clone: Its antigen is not yet known. The DNA ends 3 residues before the CDR3 does, and the rest of the CDR3 is filled in from the germline J gene.

Counted from cysteine to phenylalanine, this CDR3 has 13 amino acids. The DNA shown is the part of the CDR3 that was read: 30 bases, in frame from base 1. V is cut by 0 bases and J by 2 bases, and the space between the germline ends is 5 bases. The CDR1 and CDR2 encoded by the germline V gene (reference sequence) are GTSNPN and SVGIG. For sequencing input, CVID and control samples contributed equivalent amounts of genomic DNA. For every sample, a 60 bp segment covering the rearranged TCRbeta CDR3 region was amplified and then sequenced. The immunoSEQ assay, a bias-corrected multiplex PCR combined with high-throughput sequencing, was used to amplify TCRbeta. Regarding the original processing steps: Each unique nucleotide sequence was treated as a clone and annotated with V, D and J genes, copy number and frequency. Sequences were labeled productive if in frame, and non-productive if out of frame or containing stop codons. As previously described, clonality was computed from Shannon's entropy. Mean CDR3 Kyte-Doolittle hydropathy was derived from the predicted amino acid sequences of productive clones. Scaled V gene usage was hierarchically clustered using Manhattan distance and complete linkage with the R hclust function. Sharing of clones by CDR3 amino acid sequence was evaluated by resampling 12 repertoires per group over 100 rounds. The repertoires were searched for about 70 published EBV-specific TCRbeta sequences and a few hundred published CMV-specific TCRbeta sequences. Two CVID samples yielding fewer than 10,000 sequences were excluded from analysis, leaving more than 35 CVID repertoires. The immuneACCESS repertoire file appears here via TCRdb, limited to in-frame rearrangements. These files lack a portion of the clones; in checked studies, under half of the deficit traces to unresolved V genes, and the cause of the others is not known. The DNA was the basis for D and trimming; V, J and clone size are from that table. For this sample, about 32,000 clones are listed, none of them singletons. The top ten hold 5% to 5.5% of the sample.

Diagnosis of CVID followed standard criteria, namely serum IgG, IgA and/or IgM below the normal range together with specific antibody deficiency. The CVID group comprised fewer than 50 subjects, about 15 female and roughly 30 male, aged roughly 8 to 65 years with a mean age of 40. Both CVID patients and healthy controls were predominantly of Caucasian heritage. Replacement immunoglobulin therapy had been administered to all CVID subjects for at least one year at the time of study participation. When blood was collected, none of the CVID subjects were ill or on immunomodulatory or immunosuppressive medication. From each donor, roughly 4.5 to 9 ml of heparinized peripheral whole blood was collected. Genomic DNA from adults with common variable immune deficiency (CVID) and from healthy adult controls was used for sequencing of TCRbeta CDR3 repertoires. Diluted blood was subjected to density centrifugation over Hypaque 1077 or Ficoll-Paque for isolation of peripheral blood mononuclear cells. Genomic DNA was extracted from unsorted mononuclear cells by Qiagen column purification or by a centrifugation-based method.

Sequenced material: peripheral blood mononuclear cells. The clonotype was recovered from a human donor with common variable immunodeficiency. Recombination connected TRBV30 to TRBJ1-3; the D gene cannot be resolved reliably. CDR3 sequence: CAWSVKAGNTIYF. The CDR3 bases that were read are TGTGCCTGGAGTGTAAAGGCTGGAAACACC.